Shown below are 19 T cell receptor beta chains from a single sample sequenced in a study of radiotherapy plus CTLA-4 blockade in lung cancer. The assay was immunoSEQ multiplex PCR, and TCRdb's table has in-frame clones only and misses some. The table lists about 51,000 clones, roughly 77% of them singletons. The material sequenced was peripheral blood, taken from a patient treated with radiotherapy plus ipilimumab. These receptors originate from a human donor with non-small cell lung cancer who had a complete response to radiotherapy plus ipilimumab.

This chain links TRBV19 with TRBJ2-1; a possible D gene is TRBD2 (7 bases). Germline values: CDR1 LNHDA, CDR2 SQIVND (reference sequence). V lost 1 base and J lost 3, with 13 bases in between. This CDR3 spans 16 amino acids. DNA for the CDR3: TGTGCCAGTAGTATAGTTGGAGCGGGACACTACAATGAGCAGTTCTTC. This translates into CASSIVGAGHYNEQFF.

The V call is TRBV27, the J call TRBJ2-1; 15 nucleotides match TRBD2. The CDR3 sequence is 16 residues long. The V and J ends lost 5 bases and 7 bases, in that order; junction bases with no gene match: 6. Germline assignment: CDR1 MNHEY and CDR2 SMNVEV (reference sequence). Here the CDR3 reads CASSRTSGGAGNEQFF. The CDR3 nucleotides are TGTGCCAGCAGTCGGACTAGCGGGGGGGCCGGGAATGAGCAGTTCTTC.

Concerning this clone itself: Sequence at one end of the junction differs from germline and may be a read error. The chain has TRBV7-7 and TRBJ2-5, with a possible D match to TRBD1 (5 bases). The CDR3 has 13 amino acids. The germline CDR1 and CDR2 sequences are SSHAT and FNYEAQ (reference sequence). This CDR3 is CASSQTGQETQYF. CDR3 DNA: TGTGCTAGCAGCCAAACAGGTCAAGAGACCCAGTACTTC.

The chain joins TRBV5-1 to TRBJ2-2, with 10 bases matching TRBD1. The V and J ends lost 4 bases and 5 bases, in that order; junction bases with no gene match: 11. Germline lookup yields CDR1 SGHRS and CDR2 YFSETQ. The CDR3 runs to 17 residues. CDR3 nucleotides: TGCGCCAGCAGCCGGACAGGGGGTAATCCGGGGACCGGGGAGCTGTTTTTT. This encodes CASSRTGGNPGTGELFF.

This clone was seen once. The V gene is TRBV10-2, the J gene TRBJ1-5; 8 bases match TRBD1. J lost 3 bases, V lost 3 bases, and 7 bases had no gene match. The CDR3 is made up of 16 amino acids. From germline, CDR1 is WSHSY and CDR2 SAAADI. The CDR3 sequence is CASSDPTGAYNQPQHF. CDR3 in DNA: TGCGCCAGCAGTGACCCGACAGGGGCCTACAATCAGCCCCAGCATTTT.

CDR3 sequence (DNA): TGCGCCAGCAGCTTGGACAGGCCCCTTGAAAAACTGTTTTTT. It specifies CASSLDRPLEKLFF. The chain has TRBV5-1 and TRBJ1-4, with D possibly being TRBD1 (5 bases). V shed 0 bases and J shed 7 bases, with 10 bases lying between them. The CDR3 is 14 amino acids. Germline assignment: CDR1 SGHRS and CDR2 YFSETQ. Complete variable domain (other parts from reference TRBV5-1 and TRBJ1-4): KAGVTQTPRYLIKTRGQQVTLSCSPISGHRSVSWYQQTPGQGLQFLFEYFSETQRNKGNFPGRFSGRQFSNSRSEMNVSTLELGDSALYLCASSLDRPLEKLFFGSGTQLSVL.

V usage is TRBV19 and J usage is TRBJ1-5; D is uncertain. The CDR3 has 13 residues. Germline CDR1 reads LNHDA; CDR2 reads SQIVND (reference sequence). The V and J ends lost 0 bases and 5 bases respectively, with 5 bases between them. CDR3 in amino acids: CASSIDRDQPQHF. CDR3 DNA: TGTGCCAGTAGTATAGATCGGGATCAGCCCCAGCATTTT.

The CDR3, as DNA: TGTGCCAGCAGCAAAACAGGGGGAACTATTATGAATTCACCCCTCCACTTT. Its protein product is CASSKTGGTIMNSPLHF. The chain has TRBV5-4 and TRBJ1-6; 8 positions match TRBD1. The CDR3 length is 17 residues. Losses at the gene ends were 4 bases for V and 7 bases for J; bases not matched to a gene: 13. From germline, CDR1 is SGHNT and CDR2 YYREEE (reference sequence). The full variable domain, completed using reference TRBV5-4 and TRBJ1-6, is ETGVTQSPTHLIKTRGQQVTLRCSSQSGHNTVSWYQQALGQGPQFIFQYYREEENGRGNFPPRFSGLQFPNYSSELNVNALELDDSALYLCASSKTGGTIMNSPLHFGNGTRLTVT.

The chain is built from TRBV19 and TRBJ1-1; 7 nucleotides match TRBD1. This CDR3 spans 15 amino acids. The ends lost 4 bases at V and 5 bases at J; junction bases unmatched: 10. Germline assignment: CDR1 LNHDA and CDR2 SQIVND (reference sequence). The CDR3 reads CASSSHRGRNTEAFF. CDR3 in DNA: TGTGCCAGTAGTAGTCACAGGGGCCGGAATACTGAAGCTTTCTTT.

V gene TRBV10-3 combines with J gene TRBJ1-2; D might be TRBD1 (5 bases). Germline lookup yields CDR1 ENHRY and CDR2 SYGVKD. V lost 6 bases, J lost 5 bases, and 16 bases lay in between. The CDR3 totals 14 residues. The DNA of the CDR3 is TGTGCCATCAGCCCCCCAGGGCCGGAATATGGCTACACCTTC. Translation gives CAISPPGPEYGYTF.

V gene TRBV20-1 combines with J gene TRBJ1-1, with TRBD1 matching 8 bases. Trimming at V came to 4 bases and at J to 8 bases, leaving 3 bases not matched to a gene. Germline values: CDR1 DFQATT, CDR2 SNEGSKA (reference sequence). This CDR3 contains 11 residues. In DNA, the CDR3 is TGCAGTGCTACGGCAGGGGGCGAAGCTTTCTTT. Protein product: CSATAGGEAFF.

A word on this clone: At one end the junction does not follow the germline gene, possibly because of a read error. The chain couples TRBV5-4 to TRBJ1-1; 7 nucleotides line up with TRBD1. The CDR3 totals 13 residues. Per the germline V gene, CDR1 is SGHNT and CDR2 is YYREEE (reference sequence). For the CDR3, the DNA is TGTGCCAGCACCTTGACAGGGTACCCTGAAGCTTTCTTT. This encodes CASTLTGYPEAFF.

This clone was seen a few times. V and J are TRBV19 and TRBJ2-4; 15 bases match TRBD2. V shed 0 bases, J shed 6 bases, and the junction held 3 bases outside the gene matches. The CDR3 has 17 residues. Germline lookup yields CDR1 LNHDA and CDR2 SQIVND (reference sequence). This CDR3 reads CASSIEGGLAGGNIQYF. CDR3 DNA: TGTGCCAGTAGTATAGAGGGGGGACTAGCGGGAGGAAACATTCAGTACTTC. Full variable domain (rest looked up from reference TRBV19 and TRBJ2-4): DGGITQSPKYLFRKEGQNVTLSCEQNLNHDAMYWYRQDPGQGLRLIYYSQIVNDFQKGDIAEGYSVSREKKESFPLTVTSAQKNPTAFYLCASSIEGGLAGGNIQYFGAGTRLSVL.

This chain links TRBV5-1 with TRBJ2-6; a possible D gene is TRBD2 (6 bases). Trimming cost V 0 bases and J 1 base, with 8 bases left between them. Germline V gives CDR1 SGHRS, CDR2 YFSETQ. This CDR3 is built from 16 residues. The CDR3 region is CASSLVGTSGANVLTF. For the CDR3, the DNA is TGCGCCAGCAGCTTGGTGGGGACTTCTGGGGCCAACGTCCTGACTTTC.

The CDR3 spells CASSLARTGWNTGELFF. DNA of the CDR3: TGTGCCAGCAGCTTAGCGAGGACGGGGTGGAACACCGGGGAGCTGTTTTTT. V usage is TRBV7-2 and J usage is TRBJ2-2; weak D call: TRBD2 (5 bases). The CDR3 sequence is 17 residues long. Germline CDR1 reads SGHTA; CDR2 reads FQGNSA. V gave up 0 bases and J gave up 1 base, with 12 bases separating them. Filled out from reference TRBV7-2 and TRBJ2-2, the complete variable domain reads GAGVSQSPSNKVTEKGKDVELRCDPISGHTALYWYRQSLGQGLEFLIYFQGNSAPDKSGLPSDRFSAERTGGSVSTLTIQRTQQEDSAVYLCASSLARTGWNTGELFFGEGSRLTVL.

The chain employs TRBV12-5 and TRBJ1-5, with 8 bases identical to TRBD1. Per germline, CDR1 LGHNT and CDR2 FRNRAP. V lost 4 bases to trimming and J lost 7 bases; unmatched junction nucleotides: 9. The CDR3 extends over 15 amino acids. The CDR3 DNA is TGTGCTAGTGGTTCCCTTGACAGGGGAGGACAGCCCCAGCATTTT. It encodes CASGSLDRGGQPQHF.

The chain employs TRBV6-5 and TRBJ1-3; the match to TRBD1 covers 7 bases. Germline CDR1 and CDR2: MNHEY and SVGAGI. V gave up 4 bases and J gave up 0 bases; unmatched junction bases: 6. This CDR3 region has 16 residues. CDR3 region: CASSLTGTASGNTIYF. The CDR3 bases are TGTGCCAGCAGTTTAACCGGGACAGCCTCTGGAAACACCATATATTTT.

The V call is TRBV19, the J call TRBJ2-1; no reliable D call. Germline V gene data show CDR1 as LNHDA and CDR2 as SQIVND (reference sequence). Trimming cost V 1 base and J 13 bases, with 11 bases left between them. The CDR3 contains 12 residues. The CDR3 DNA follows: TGTGCCAGTAGTATAGGGGCAGCAACACAGTTCTTC. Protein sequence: CASSIGAATQFF. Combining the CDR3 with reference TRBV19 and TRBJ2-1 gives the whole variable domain DGGITQSPKYLFRKEGQNVTLSCEQNLNHDAMYWYRQDPGQGLRLIYYSQIVNDFQKGDIAEGYSVSREKKESFPLTVTSAQKNPTAFYLCASSIGAATQFFGPGTRLTVL.

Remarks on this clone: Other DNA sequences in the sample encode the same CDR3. Written as DNA, the CDR3 is TGTGCCAGCAGCAAAGGTGGACAGGGTGACTACGAGCAGTACTTC. Encoded protein: CASSKGGQGDYEQYF. This chain joins TRBV9 and TRBJ2-7, with 8 bases fitting TRBD1. Germline assignment: CDR1 SGDLS and CDR2 YYNGEE. Germline trimming cut 4 bases from V and 3 bases from J; bases unmatched to any gene: 9. The CDR3 extends over 15 amino acids.